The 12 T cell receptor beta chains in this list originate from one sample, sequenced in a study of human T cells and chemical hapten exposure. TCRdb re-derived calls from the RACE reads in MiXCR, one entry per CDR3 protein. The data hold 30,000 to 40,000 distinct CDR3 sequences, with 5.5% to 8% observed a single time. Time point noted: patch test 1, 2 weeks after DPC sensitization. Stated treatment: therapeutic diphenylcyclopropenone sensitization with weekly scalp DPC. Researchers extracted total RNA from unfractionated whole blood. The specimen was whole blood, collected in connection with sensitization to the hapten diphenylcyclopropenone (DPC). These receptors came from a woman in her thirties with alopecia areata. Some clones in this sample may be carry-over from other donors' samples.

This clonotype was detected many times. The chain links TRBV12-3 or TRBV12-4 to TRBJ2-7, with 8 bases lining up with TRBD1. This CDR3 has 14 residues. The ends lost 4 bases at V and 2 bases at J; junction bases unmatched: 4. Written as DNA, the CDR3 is TGTGCCAGCAGTTGGACAGGGATTACCTACGAGCAGTACTTC. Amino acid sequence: CASSWTGITYEQYF.

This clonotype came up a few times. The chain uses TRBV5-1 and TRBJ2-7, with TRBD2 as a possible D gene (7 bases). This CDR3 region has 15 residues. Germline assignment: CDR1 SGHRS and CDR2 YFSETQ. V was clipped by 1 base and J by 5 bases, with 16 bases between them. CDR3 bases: TGCGCCAGCAGCTTGTGGGGGGGCGAGGCGGACGAGCAGTACTTC. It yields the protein CASSLWGGEADEQYF.

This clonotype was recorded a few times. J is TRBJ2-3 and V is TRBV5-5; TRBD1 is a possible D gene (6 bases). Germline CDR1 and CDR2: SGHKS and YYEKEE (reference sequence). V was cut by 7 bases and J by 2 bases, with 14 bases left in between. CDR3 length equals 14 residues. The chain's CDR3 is CASSGERSTDTQYF. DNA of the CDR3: TGTGCCAGCTCAGGGGAGAGATCCACAGATACGCAGTATTTT.

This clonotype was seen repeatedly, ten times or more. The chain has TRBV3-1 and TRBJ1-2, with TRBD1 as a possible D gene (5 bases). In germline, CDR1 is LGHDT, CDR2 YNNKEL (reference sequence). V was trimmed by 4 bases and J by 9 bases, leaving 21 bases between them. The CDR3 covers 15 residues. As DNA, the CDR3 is TGTGCCAGCAGCCTGGGGACGGACTATTCCTGGCGCTACACCTTC. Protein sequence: CASSLGTDYSWRYTF. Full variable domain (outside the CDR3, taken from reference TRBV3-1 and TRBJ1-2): DTAVSQTPKYLVTQMGNDKSIKCEQNLGHDTMYWYKQDSKKFLKIMFSYNNKELIINETVPNRFSPKSPDKAHLNLHINSLELGDSAVYFCASSLGTDYSWRYTFGSGTRLTVV.

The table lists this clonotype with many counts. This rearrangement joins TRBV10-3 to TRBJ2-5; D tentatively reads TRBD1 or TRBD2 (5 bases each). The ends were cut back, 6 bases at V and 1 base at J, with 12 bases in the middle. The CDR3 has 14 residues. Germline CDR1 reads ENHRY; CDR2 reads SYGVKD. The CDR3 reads CAIRPVGAQETQYF. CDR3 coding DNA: TGTGCCATCAGGCCCGTCGGGGCCCAAGAGACCCAGTACTTC.

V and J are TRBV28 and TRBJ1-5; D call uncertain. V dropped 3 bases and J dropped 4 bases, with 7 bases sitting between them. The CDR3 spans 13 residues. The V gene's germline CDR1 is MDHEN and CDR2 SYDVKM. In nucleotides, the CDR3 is TGTGCCAGCAGTTTCGGGGTAAATCAGCCCCAGCATTTT. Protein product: CASSFGVNQPQHF.

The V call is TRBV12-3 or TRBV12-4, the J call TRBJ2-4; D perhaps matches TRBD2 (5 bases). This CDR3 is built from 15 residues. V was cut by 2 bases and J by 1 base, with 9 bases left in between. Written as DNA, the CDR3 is TGTGCCAGCAGTTTATTTGAGGGTGCCAAAAACATTCAGTACTTC. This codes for CASSLFEGAKNIQYF.

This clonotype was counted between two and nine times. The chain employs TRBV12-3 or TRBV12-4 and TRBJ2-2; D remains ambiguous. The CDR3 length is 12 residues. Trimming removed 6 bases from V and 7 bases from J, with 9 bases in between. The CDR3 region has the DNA TGTGCCAGCAGCCTAGAAGGCGGGGAGCTGTTTTTT. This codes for CASSLEGGELFF.

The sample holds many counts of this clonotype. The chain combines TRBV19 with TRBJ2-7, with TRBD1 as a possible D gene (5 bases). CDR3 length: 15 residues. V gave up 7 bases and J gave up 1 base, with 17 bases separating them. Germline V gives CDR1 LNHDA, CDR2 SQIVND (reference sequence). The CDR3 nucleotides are TGTGCCAGTACTCCTTCGACAGCGACGTCCTACGAGCAGTACTTC. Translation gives CASTPSTATSYEQYF.

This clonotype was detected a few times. CDR3 amino acids: CASSLDGTGGPRFYSEQYF. In nucleotides, the CDR3 is TGCGCCAGCAGCTTGGACGGGACAGGGGGCCCAAGATTCTATTCCGAGCAGTACTTC. J is TRBJ2-7 and V is TRBV5-1, with 12 bases lining up with TRBD1. Per the germline V gene, CDR1 is SGHRS and CDR2 is YFSETQ. J gave up 6 bases and V 0 bases, and 16 bases lay outside the gene matches. The CDR3 is made up of 19 amino acids.

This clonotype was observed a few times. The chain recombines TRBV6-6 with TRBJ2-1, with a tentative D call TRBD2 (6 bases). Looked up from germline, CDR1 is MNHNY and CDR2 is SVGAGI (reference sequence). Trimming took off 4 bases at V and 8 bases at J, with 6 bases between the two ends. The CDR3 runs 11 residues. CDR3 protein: CASSWGDEQFF. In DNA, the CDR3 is TGTGCCAGCAGTTGGGGGGATGAGCAGTTCTTC.

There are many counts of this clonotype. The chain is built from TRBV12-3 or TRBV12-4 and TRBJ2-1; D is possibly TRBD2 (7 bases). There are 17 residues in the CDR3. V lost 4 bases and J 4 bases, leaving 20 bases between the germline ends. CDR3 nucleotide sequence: TGTGCCAGCAGTTCAGGCGTAACGGGGGGCACATACAATGAGCAGTTCTTC. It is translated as CASSSGVTGGTYNEQFF.